This TCR beta chain came from a study of shared clonotypes between healthy human individuals (TCRdb year 2020). Regarding the research as a whole: Three men and a couple of women, aged 18 to 49 years, made up the cohort. Leukapheresis yielded between about 0.94 and 8.9 billion PBMCs per donor. For each donor, CD4 naive and CD4 memory were each run on three plates, CD8 naive on two plates, and CD8 memory on one plate. To increase sequencing depth and limit assay-specific biases, TCR repertoire library preparation and sequencing were carried out by different laboratories using diverse techniques. To estimate repertoire size and how much clonotypes are shared between individuals, the study performed deep sequencing of blood TCR repertoires from roughly five healthy adults. Results the study describes overall, beyond this receptor: The small number of donors limited the genetic and exposure-history diversity represented. Estimated clonotype richness was generally larger for naive than for memory subsets. Sharing across several donors was observed for around 5% of naive CD4, 3% to 4% of naive CD8, 2% to 2.5% of memory CD4, and around 0.4% of memory CD8 clonotypes. Even with the large sequencing depth, rarefaction of the sorted-subset datasets indicated that sequencing was incomplete. Clonotypes shared by all four sorted-subset donors showed higher generation probabilities than non-shared clonotypes. Based on pairwise subsampling, the degree of clonotype sharing among donors was expected to be affected by sequencing depth. Only blood was sampled, and tissue TCR repertoires likely differ from those in blood.

The trim is 4 bases for V and 0 bases for J, with a gap of 10 bases between the germline ends. The germline V gene specifies SGHRS as CDR1 and YFSETQ as CDR2. Reading from cysteine to phenylalanine, the CDR3 counts 14 amino acids. Only the CDR3 part of the read is kept: 42 bases, read in frame from the first base. On this clone itself: Its antigen is currently not known. No base quality values were provided; no much bigger clone lies one nucleotide off.

Using the deep immunoSEQ assay, TCR CDR3 regions were amplified from genomic DNA by multiplex PCR. Genomic DNA extracted from each cell subset was distributed evenly over all wells of several immunoSEQ 96-well plates, and each plate served as one replicate. For sorted subsets, about 200 ng genomic DNA, equal to 25,000 to 35,000 T cell genomes, was loaded into each replicate PCR. Purified libraries were quantified with a Qubit 3.0 fluorometer, sized on a Bioanalyzer 2100, and re-quantified with the KAPA Library Quantification kit. A separate single-read 150-cycle Illumina NextSeq 550 flow cell was used to sequence each immunoSEQ 96-well plate. For the original study's pipeline: The immunoSEQ output contained only junctional sequences without quality scores, so filtering could not match that applied to full-length reads. To assign V/J genes and CDR3, sequences were annotated against IMGT germline references using PyIR, a Python wrapper for IgBLAST v1.9. Any read was removed if the V/J assignment was weak (E-value above 1e-6), the CDR3 was missing, or the read contained stop codons, out-of-frame junctions, or ambiguous translated residues. V3J clonotypes were defined by identical inferred V gene, J gene, and CDR3 amino acid sequence. Percentage overlap between repertoires was calculated by dividing the number of shared unique clonotypes by the size of the smaller repertoire. RTK rarefaction, the Chao1 estimator, and Recon v2.1 estimates of unobserved clonotypes were used to assess repertoire richness. OLGA was used to compute generation probabilities for all TCRbeta clonotypes that the gDNA method yielded from four donors. In its TCRdb copy, this immuneACCESS table keeps in-frame sequences only and misses some clones. Where compared with another copy, unresolved V genes explain less than half of these, and the others have no known cause. That table gives V, J and clone size, and the DNA gave D and trimming. For this sample the table gives some 2.1 million clones, of which 85% to 95% were detected only once. The top ten clones comprise more than 0.1% of the sample.

The donors were healthy, HIV-negative adults with no recently reported acute infections or vaccinations. Every donor was a Caucasian adult living in Nashville, Tennessee, USA. Magnetic negative selection was used to enrich CD4+ T cells, after which naive cells were positively selected on CD45RA and the negative fraction became the memory subset. Blood was obtained by leukapheresis, after which PBMCs were separated by Ficoll-Histopaque density gradient centrifugation and cryopreserved in liquid nitrogen vapor phase. Analytical flow cytometry was used to check the purity and quantity of every magnetically sorted T cell population. Genomic DNA was isolated from each sorted fraction and quantified by UV absorbance on a Nanodrop 2000c.

Sequencing was performed on naive CD4+ T cells sorted from blood. Sample cell subset or site, as interpreted from the label and publication: CD45RA+ positively selected. The chain employs TRBV5-1 and TRBJ1-1, with TRBD1 as a weak D call on 6 bases. The sequence was collected from a man between 18 and 29 years old in good health. The CDR3 sequence is CASSPGDLNTEAFF. The bases read TGCGCCAGCAGCCCAGGGGATTTGAACACTGAAGCTTTCTTT.